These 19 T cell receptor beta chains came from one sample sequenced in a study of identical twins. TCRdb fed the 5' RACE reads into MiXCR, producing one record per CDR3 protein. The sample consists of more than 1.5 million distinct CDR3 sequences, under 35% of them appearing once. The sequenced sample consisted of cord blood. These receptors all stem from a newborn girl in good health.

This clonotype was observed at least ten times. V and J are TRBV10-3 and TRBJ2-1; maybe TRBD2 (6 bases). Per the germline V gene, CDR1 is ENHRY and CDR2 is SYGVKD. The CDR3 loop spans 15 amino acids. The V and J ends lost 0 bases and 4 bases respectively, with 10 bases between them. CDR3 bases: TGTGCCATCAGTGAGTCGGGGACTGGATACAATGAGCAGTTCTTC. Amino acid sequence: CAISESGTGYNEQFF.

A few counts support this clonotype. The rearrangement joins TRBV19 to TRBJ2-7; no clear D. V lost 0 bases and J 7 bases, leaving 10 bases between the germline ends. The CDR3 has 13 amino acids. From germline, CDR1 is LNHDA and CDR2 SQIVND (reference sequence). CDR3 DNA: TGTGCCAGTAGTATAGACATGGGGTTGGAGCAGTACTTC. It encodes CASSIDMGLEQYF.

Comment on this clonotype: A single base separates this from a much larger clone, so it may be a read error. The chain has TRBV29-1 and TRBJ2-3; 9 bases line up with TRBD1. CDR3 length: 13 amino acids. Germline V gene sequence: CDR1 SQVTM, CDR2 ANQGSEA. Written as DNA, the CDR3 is TGCAACGTTGAGGGACAGGGCGCAGATACGCAGTATTTT. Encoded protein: CNVEGQGADTQYF.

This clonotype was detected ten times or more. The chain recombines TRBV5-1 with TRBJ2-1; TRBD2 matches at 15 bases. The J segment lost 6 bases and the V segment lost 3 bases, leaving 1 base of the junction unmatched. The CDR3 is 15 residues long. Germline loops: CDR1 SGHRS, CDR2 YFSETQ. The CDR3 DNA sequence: TGCGCCAGCAGCTGGACTAGCGGGAGGGTCAATGAGCAGTTCTTC. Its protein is CASSWTSGRVNEQFF.

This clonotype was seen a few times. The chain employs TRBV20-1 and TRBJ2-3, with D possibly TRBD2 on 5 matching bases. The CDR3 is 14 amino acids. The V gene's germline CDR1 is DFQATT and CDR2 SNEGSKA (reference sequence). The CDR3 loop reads CSQTLDASTDTQYF. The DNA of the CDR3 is TGCAGCCAAACACTAGACGCTAGCACAGATACGCAGTATTTT.

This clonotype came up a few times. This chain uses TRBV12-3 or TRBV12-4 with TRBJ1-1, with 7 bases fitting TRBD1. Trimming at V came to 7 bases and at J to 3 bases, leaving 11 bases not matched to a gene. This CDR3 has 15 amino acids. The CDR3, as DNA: TGTGCCAGCAATCCAACACAGGGGATTCACACTGAAGCTTTCTTT. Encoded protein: CASNPTQGIHTEAFF.

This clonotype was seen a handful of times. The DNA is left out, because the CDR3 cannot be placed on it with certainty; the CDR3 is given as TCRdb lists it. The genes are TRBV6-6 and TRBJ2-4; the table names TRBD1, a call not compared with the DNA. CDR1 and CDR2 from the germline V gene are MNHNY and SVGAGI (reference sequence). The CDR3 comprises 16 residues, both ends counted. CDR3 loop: CASSYPSGQGKNIQYF.

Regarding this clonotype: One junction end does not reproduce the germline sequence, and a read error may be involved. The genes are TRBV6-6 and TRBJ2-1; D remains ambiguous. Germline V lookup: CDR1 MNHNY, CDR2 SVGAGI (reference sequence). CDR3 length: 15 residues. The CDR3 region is CAGSYDAALVNVQFF. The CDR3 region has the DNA TGTGCCGGCAGTTACGATGCGGCCCTCGTCAATGTGCAGTTCTTC.

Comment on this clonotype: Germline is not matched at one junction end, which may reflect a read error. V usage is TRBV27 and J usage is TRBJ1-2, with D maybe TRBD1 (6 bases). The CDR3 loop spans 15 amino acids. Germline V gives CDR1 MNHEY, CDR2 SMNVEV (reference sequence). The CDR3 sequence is CASGSAIIQGDGYAF. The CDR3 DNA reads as TGTGCCAGCGGATCCGCGATCATACAGGGCGATGGCTACGCCTTC.

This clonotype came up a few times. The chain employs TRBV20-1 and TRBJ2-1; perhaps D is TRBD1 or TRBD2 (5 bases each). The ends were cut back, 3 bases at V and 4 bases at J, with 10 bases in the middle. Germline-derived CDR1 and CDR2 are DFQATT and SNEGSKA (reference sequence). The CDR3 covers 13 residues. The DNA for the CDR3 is TGCAGTGCTAGCGGGGCCGAATACAATGAGCAGTTCTTC. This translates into CSASGAEYNEQFF.

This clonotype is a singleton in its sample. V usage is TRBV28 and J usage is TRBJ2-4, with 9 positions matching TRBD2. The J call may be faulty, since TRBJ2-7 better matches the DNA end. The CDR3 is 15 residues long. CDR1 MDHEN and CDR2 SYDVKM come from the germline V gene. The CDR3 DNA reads TGTGCCAGCCGAGGGGCTAGCGGGAACACCTACGAGCAGTACTTC. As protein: CASRGASGNTYEQYF.

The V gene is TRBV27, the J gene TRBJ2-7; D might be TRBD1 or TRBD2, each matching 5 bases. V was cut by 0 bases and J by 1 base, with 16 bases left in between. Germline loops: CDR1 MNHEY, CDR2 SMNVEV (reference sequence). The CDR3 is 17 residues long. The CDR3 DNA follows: TGTGCCAGCAGTTTATCGAAGTGGGGCGAGGGTTCCTACGAGCAGTACTTC. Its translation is CASSLSKWGEGSYEQYF.

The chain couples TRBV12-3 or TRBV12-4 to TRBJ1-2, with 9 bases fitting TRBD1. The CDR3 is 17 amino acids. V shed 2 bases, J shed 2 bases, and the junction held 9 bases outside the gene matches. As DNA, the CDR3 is TGTGCCAGCAGTTTATTTTATGGACAGGGGCGCAACTATGGCTACACCTTC. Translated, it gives CASSLFYGQGRNYGYTF.

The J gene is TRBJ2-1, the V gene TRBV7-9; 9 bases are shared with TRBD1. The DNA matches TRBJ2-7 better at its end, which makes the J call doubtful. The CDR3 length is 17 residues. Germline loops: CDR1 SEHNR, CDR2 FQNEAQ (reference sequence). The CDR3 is CASSLGPDRGSYNEQYF. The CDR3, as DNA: TGTGCCAGCAGCTTAGGCCCGGACAGGGGTTCCTACAATGAGCAGTACTTC.

The DNA of the CDR3 is TGTGCCAGCAGTTTATTTCGTGGGGCCAACGTCCTGACTTTC. It is translated as CASSLFRGANVLTF. This chain joins TRBV28 and TRBJ2-6; D unresolved. Germline assignment: CDR1 MDHEN and CDR2 SYDVKM. V lost 1 base to trimming and J lost 3 bases, with 4 bases between them. This CDR3 contains 14 residues.

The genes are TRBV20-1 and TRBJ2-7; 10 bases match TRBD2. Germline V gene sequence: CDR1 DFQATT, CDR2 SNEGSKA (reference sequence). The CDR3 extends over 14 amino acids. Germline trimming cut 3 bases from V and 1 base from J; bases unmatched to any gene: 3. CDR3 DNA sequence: TGCAGTGCTAGTGGGACTAGCGATTCCTACGAGCAGTACTTC. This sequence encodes CSASGTSDSYEQYF.

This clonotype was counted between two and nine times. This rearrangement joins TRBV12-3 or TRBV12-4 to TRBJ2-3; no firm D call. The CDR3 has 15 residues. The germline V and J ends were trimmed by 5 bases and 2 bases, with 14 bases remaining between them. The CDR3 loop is CASSPETTPTDTQYF. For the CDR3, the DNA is TGTGCCAGCAGTCCCGAAACTACCCCCACAGATACGCAGTATTTT.

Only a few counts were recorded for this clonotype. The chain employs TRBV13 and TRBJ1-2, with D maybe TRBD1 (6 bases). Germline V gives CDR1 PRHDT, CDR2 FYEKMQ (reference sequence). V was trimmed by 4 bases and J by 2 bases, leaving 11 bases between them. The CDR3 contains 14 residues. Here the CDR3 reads CASSSSQGNYGYTF. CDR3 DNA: TGTGCCAGCAGCTCATCGCAGGGGAACTATGGCTACACCTTC.

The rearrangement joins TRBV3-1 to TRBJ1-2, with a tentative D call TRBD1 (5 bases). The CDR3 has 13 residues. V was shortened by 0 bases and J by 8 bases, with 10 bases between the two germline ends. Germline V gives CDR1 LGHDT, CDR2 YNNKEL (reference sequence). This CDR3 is CASSQDLAGGYTF. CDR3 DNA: TGTGCCAGCAGCCAAGATCTCGCAGGGGGCTACACCTTC.